Sequencing of this TCR beta chain was carried out in a study of STAT5B mutations in CD4+ large granular lymphocyte leukemia. Study results and caveats: CD4-sorted patient repertoires seemed more clonal than healthy CD4+ repertoires. Top patient clones used TRBV06 genes more often: 8/27 versus 2/35 in controls.

This was a survey-level run. Assay used: immunoSEQ multiplex PCR; TCRdb lists only in-frame clones, some missing. The top ten hold 1.5% to 1.7% of the sample, which has approximately 49,000 clones, around 70% seen once. Buffy coats from healthy blood donors served as controls. There are a few counts of this clone. Antigen specificity is unknown. CDR1 and CDR2 from the germline V gene are MDHEN and SYDVKM. The CDR3 spans 14 residues. V shed 6 bases and J 8 bases; nucleotides not matched to a gene: 12. The chain links TRBV28 to TRBJ1-2; TRBD1 aligns across 7 bases. Source material: CD4+ T cells from blood buffy coats. The origin of this receptor is a human donor in good health. The CDR3 spells CASSLSLQGSGYTF. The CDR3 DNA is TGTGCCAGCAGCCTCTCCCTACAGGGGAGCGGCTACACCTTC.